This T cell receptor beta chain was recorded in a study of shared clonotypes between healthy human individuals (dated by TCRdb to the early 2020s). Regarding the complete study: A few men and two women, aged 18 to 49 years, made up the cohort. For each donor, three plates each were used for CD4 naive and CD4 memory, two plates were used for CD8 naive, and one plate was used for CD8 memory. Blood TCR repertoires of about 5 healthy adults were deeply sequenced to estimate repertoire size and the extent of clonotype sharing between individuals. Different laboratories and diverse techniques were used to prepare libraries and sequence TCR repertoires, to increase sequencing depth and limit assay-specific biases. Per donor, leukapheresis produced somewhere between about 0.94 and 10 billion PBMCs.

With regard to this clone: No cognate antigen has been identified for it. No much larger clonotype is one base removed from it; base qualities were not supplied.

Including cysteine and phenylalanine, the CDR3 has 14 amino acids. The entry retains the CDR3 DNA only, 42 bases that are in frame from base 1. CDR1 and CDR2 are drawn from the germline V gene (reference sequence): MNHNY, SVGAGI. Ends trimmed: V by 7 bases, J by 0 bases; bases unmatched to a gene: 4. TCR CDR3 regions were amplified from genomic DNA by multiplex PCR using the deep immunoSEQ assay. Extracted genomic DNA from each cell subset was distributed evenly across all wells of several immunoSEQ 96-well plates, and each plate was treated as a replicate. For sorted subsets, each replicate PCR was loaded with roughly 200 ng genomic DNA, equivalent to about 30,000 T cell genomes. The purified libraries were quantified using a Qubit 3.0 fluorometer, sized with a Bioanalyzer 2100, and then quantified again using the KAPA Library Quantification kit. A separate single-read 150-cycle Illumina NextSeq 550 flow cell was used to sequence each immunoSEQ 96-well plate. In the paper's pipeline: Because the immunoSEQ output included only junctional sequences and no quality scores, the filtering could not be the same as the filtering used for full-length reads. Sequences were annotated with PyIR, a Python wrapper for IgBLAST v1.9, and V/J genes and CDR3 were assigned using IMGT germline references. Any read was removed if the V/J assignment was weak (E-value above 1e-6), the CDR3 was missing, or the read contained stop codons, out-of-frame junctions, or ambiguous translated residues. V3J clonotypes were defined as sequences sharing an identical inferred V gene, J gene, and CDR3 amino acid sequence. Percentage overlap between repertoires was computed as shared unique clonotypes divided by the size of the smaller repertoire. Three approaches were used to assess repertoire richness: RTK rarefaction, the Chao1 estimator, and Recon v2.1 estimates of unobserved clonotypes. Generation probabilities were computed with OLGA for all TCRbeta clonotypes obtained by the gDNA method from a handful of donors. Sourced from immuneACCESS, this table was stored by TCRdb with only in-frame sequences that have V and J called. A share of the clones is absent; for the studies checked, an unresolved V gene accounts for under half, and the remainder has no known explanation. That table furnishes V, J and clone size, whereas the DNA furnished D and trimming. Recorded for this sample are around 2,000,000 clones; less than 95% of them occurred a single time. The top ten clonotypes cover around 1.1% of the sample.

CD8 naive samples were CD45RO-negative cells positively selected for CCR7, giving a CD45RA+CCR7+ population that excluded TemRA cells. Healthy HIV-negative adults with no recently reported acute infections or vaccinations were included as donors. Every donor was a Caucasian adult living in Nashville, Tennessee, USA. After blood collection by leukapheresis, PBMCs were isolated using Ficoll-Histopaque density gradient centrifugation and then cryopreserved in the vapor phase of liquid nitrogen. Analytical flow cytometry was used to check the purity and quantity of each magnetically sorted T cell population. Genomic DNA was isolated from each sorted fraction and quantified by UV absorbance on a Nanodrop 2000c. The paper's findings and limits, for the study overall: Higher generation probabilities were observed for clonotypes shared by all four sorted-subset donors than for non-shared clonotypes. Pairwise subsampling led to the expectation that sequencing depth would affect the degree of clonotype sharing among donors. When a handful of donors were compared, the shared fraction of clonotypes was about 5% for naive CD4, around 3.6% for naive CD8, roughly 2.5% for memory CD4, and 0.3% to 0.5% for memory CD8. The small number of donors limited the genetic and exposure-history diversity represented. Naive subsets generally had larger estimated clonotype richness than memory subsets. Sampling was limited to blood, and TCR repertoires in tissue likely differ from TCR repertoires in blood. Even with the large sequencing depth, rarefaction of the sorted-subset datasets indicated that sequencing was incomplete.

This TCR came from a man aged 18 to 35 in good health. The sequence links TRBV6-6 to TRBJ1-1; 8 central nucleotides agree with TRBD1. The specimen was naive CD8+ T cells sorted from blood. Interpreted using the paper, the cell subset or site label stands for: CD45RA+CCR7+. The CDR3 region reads CASNNRGVNTEAFF. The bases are TGTGCCAGCAATAACAGGGGGGTGAACACTGAAGCTTTCTTT.